This TCR beta chain was identified during a study of blood T cell repertoires in COVID-19 (dated by TCRdb to the early 2020s). Context from the whole study: Samples covering the acute and convalescent phases of COVID-19 were provided by collaborators in the United States, Italy and Spain. The dataset comprised deeply sampled blood TCRbeta repertoires from subjects exposed to, actively infected with, or recovered from COVID-19. The material from the prospective study consisted of cDNA or gDNA derived from T cells, B-cell-depleted T cells, or PBMCs. The repertoires were released in a freely available public database meant as a resource for research on the immune response to SARS-CoV-2. Where HLA class I and class II types were available, the types were taken from metadata supplied by the sample provider, not from assay-based typing. Sample metadata almost always included a de-identified subject ID, COVID-19 status, age in years and sex. Samples came from the ongoing ImmuneRACE study (first 160 participants) plus 1,254 subjects from 6 global collaborators.

TCRbeta CDR3 regions were amplified from genomic DNA by means of the immunoSEQ Assay, a bias-controlled multiplex PCR. Concerning the study's data processing: Within the assay, amplification of reference gene primers was used to estimate how many nucleated cells each sample contained. Sequence reads were collapsed and filtered to measure the absolute abundance of every unique TCRbeta CDR3 rearrangement. For each sample, productive Simpson clonality was calculated as the square root of Simpson's diversity index over productive rearrangements. The clones in this table, taken by TCRdb from immuneACCESS, are in-frame only. Not every clone is retained; where verified, under half of the shortfall comes from an unresolved V gene, and the cause of the rest is unknown. The D gene and trimming were derived from the DNA, and the V and J assignments and clone size from that table. Across this sample there are about 200,000 clones, with more than 85% seen only once. The ten largest clones take up over 2.5% of the sample.

From the cysteine up to the phenylalanine, the CDR3 has a length of 16 residues. Solely the CDR3 DNA is kept, with 48 bases framed from the first base. After removal of 10 bases from V and 0 bases from J, the junction retains 12 bases not matched to a gene. CDR1 and CDR2 are drawn from the germline V gene (reference sequence): LNHDA, SQIVND. Each collaborating institution followed its own protocols to collect whole blood in K2EDTA tubes. For TCRbeta analysis, collaborator samples were shipped as frozen whole blood, as isolated PBMCs, or as DNA extracted from either sample type. Here is what the overall study found, with its caveats: Clinical and demographic metadata were provided uncurated, with the amount varying by source and participant.

As concerns this clone: The target of this receptor is not known. Per-base qualities were not stored, and no clone one base away is much larger.

The material sequenced was peripheral blood. This sequence originates from a man in his sixties with acute or convalescent COVID-19. This receptor chain uses TRBV19 and TRBJ2-7, with 10 junctional bases fitting TRBD1. The nucleotides are TGTGCCACGAAAAACCCCGGGACAGGGGTCTCCTACGAGCAGTACTTC. It translates to CATKNPGTGVSYEQYF.